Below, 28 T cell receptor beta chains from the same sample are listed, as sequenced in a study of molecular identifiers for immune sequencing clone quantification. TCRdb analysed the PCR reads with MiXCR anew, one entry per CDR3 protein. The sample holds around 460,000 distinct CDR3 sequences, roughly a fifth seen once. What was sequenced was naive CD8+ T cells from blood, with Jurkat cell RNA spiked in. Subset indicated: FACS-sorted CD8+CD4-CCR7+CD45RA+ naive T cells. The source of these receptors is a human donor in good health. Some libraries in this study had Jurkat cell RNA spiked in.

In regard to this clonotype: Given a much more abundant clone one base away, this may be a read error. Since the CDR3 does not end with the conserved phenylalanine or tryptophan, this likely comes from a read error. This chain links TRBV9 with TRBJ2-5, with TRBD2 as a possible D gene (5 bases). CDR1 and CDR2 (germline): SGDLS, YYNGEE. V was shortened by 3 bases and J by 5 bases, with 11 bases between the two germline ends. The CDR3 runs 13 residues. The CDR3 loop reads CASSATGYETQYL. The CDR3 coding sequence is TGTGCCAGCAGCGCGACGGGGTACGAGACCCAGTACCTC.

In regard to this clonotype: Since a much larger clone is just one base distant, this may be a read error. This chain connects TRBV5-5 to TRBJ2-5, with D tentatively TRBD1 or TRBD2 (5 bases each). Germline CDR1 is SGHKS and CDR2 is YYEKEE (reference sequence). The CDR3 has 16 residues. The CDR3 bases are TGTGCCAGCAGCTCTAGGGGACGTACGAACCAAGAGACCCAGCACTTC. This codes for CASSSRGRTNQETQHF. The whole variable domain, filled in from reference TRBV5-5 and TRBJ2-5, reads DAGVTQSPTHLIKTRGQQVTLRCSPISGHKSVSWYQQVLGQGPQFIFQYYEKEERGRGNFPDRFSARQFPNYSSELNVNALLLGDSALYLCASSSRGRTNQETQHFGPGTRLLVL.

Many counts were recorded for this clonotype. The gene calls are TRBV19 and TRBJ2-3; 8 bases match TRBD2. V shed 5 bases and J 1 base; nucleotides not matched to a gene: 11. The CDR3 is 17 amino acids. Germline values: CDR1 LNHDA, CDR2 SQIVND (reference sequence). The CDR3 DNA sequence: TGTGCCAGTAGTGAACTGACTAGCGACTTACGCACAGATACGCAGTATTTT. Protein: CASSELTSDLRTDTQYF.

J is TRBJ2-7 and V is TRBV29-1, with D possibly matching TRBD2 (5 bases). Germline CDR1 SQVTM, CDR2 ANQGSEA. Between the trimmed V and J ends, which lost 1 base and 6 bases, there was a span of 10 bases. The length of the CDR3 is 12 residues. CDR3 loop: CSVEGGFAEQYF. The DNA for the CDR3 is TGCAGCGTTGAAGGAGGGTTCGCCGAGCAGTACTTC.

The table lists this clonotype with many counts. The chain's CDR3 is CASSSPGGKYEQYF. Here the CDR3 DNA reads TGTGCCAGCAGCTCCCCAGGGGGCAAGTACGAGCAGTACTTC. The gene calls are TRBV7-9 and TRBJ2-7, with 8 bases fitting TRBD1. The trim removed 4 bases at V and 4 bases at J, leaving 6 bases unmatched. This CDR3 is built from 14 residues. The germline V gene has CDR1 SEHNR and CDR2 FQNEAQ (reference sequence).

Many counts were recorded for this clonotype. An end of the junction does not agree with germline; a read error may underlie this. The CDR3 region is CASSQGLAGTYEQYF. The CDR3 nucleotides read TGTGCCAGCAGCCAGGGACTAGCGGGAACCTACGAGCAGTACTTC. The chain has TRBV4-3 and TRBJ2-7, with 13 bases aligning to TRBD2. This CDR3 spans 15 amino acids. The V gene's germline CDR1 is LGHNA and CDR2 YSLEER.

CDR3 sequence: CASSSTLAGARYNSPLHF. The DNA of the CDR3 is TGTGCCAGCAGCTCAACCCTAGCAGGGGCCCGCTATAATTCACCCCTCCACTTT. The gene calls are TRBV7-9 and TRBJ1-6; a possible D gene is TRBD1 (6 bases). The CDR3 contains 18 residues. The V end was cut by 4 bases, the J end by 3 bases, with 19 bases between. CDR1 and CDR2 from the germline V gene are SEHNR and FQNEAQ (reference sequence). Full variable domain (remainder filled in from reference TRBV7-9 and TRBJ1-6): DTGVSQNPRHKITKRGQNVTFRCDPISEHNRLYWYRQTLGQGPEFLTYFQNEAQLEKSRLLSDRFSAERPKGSFSTLEIQRTEQGDSAMYLCASSSTLAGARYNSPLHFGNGTRLTVT.

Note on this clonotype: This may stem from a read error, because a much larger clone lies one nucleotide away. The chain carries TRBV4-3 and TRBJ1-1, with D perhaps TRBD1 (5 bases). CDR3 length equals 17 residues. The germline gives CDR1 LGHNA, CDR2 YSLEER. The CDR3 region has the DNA TGCGCCAGCAGCCAAGATCAACGTGAGGGGCTGAGCACTGTAGCTTTCTTT. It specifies CASSQDQREGLSTVAFF.

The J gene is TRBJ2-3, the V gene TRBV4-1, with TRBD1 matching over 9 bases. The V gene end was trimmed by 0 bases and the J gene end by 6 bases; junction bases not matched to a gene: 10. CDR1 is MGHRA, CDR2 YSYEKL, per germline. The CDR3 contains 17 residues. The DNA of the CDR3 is TGCGCCAGCAGCCAAGAATGGGGGGACAGGGACTACGATACGCAGTATTTT. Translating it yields CASSQEWGDRDYDTQYF.

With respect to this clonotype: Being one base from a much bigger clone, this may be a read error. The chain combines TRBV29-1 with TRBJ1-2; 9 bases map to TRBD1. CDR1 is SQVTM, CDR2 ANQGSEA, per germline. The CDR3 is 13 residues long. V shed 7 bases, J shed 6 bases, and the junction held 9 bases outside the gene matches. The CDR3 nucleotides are TGCAGCGCCGTCGGACAGGGGACGCATGGCTACACCTTC. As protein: CSAVGQGTHGYTF.

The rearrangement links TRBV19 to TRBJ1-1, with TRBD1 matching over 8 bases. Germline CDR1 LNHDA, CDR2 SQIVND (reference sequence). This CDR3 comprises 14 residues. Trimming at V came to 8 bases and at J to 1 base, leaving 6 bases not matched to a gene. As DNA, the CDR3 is TGTGCCAGTGGTCAGGGGGCCGGGAACACTGAAGCTTTCTTT. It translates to CASGQGAGNTEAFF. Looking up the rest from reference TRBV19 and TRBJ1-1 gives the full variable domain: DGGITQSPKYLFRKEGQNVTLSCEQNLNHDAMYWYRQDPGQGLRLIYYSQIVNDFQKGDIAEGYSVSREKKESFPLTVTSAQKNPTAFYLCASGQGAGNTEAFFGQGTRLTVV.

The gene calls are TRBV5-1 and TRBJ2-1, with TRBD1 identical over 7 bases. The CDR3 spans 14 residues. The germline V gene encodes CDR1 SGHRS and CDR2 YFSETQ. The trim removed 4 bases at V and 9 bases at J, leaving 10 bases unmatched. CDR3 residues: CASSLSTGTPEQFF. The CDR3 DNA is TGCGCCAGCAGCCTATCGACAGGGACCCCTGAGCAGTTCTTC.

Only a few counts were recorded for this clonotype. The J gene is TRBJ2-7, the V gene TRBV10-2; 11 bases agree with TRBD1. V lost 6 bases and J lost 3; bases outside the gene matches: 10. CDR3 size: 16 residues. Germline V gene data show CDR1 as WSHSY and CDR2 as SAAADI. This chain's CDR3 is CASRGQGDYFFYEQYF. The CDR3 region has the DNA TGCGCCAGCAGGGGACAGGGGGACTACTTCTTCTACGAGCAGTACTTC.

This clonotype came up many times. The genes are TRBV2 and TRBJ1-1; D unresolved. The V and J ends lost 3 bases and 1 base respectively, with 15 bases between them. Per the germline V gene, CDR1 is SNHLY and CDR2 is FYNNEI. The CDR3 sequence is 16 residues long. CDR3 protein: CASSERGSSENTEAFF. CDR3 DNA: TGTGCCAGCAGTGAGCGGGGTTCCAGCGAGAACACTGAAGCTTTCTTT.

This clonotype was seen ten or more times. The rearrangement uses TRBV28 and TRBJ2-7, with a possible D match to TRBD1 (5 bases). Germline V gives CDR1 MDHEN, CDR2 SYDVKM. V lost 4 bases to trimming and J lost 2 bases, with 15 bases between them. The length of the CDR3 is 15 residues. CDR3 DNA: TGTGCCAGCAGTTCGACCCTCCAGGGTACCTACGAGCAGTACTTC. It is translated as CASSSTLQGTYEQYF.

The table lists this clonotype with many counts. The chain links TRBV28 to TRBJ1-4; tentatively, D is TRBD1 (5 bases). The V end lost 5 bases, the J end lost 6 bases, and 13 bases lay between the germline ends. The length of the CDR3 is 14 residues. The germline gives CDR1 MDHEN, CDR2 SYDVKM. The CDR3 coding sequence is TGTGCCAGCAGTCAGGACATGAATGATGAAAAACTGTTTTTT. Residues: CASSQDMNDEKLFF.

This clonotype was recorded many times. This CDR3 is CASSSVLRTGTQETQYF. The CDR3 DNA sequence: TGTGCCAGCAGTTCCGTTCTAAGGACAGGGACCCAAGAGACCCAGTACTTC. The J gene is TRBJ2-5, the V gene TRBV6-5; TRBD1 matches at 8 bases. CDR3 length: 17 residues. Trimming cost V 4 bases and J 1 base; bases outside gene matches: 11. Germline V gene lookup returns CDR1 MNHEY and CDR2 SVGAGI.

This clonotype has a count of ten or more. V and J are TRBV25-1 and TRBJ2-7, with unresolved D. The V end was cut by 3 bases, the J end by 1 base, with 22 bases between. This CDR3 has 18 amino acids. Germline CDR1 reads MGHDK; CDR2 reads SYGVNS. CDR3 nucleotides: TGTGCCAGCAGTGACCCAGAGAGCTCCGGGCCGGCTTCCTACGAGCAGTACTTC. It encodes CASSDPESSGPASYEQYF.

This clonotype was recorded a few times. The CDR3 sequence is CASSIDWASYEQYF. The CDR3 DNA reads TGTGCCAGTAGTATAGATTGGGCGAGCTACGAGCAGTACTTC. This rearrangement joins TRBV19 to TRBJ2-7; D gene uncertain. Germline-derived CDR1 and CDR2 are LNHDA and SQIVND (reference sequence). V lost 0 bases, J lost 3 bases, and 9 bases lay in between. The CDR3 contains 14 residues.

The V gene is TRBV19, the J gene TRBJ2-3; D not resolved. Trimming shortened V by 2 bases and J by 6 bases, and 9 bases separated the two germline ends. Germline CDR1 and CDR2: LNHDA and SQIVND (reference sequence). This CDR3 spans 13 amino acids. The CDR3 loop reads CASSIMDLDTQYF. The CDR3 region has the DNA TGTGCCAGTAGTATAATGGACCTCGATACGCAGTATTTT.

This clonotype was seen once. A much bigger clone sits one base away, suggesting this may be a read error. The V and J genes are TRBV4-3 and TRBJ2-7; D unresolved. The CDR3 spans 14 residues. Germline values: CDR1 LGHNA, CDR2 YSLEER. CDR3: CACSQDATTYEQYF. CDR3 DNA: TGCGCCTGCAGCCAAGATGCAACCACCTACGAGCAGTACTTC.

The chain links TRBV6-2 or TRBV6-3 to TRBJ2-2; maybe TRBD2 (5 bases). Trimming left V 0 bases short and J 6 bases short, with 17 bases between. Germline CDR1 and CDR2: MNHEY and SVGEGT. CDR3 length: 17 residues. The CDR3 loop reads CASSYSGLAIMSGELFF. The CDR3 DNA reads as TGTGCCAGCAGTTACTCCGGCCTAGCAATAATGTCCGGGGAGCTGTTTTTT.

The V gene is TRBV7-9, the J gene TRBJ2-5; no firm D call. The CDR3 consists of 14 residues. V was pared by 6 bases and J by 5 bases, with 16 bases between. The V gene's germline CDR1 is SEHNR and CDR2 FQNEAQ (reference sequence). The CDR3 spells CASRSGWGGETQYF. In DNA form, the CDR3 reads TGTGCCAGCAGATCGGGCTGGGGTGGGGAGACCCAGTACTTC.

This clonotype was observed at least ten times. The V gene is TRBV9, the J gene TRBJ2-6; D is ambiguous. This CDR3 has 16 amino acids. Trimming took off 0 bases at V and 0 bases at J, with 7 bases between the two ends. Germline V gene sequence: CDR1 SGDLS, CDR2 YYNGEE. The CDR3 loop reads CASSVDLFSGANVLTF. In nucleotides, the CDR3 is TGTGCCAGCAGCGTAGACTTGTTCTCTGGGGCCAACGTCCTGACTTTC.

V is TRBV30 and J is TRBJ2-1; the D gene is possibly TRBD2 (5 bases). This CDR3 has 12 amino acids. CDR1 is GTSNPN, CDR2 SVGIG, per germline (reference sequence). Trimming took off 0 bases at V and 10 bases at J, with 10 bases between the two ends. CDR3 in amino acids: CAWSVQGGEQFF. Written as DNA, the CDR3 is TGTGCCTGGAGTGTACAAGGAGGCGAGCAGTTCTTC.

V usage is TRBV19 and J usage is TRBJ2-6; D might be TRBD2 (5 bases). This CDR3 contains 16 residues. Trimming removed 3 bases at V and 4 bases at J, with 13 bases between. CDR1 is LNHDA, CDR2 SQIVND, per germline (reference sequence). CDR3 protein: CASSIPGVSGANVLTF. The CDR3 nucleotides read TGTGCCAGTAGTATTCCCGGGGTGTCCGGGGCCAACGTCCTGACTTTC.

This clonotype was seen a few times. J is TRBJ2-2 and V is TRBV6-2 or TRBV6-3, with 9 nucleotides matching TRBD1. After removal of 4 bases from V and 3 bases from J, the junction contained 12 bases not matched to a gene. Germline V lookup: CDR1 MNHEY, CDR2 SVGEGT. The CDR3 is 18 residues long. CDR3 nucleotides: TGTGCCAGCAGTTCCTTAGGAGGACAGGGGCCCTACACCGGGGAGCTGTTTTTT. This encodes CASSSLGGQGPYTGELFF.

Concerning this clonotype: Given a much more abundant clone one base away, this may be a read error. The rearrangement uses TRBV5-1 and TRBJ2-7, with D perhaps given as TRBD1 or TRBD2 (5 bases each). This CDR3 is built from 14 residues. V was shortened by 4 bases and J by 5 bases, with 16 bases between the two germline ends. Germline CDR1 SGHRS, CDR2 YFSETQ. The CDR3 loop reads CASSTGRGPHEQYF. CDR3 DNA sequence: TGCGCCAGCAGCACAGGACGGGGTCCTCACGAGCAGTACTTC.